This T cell receptor beta chain appears in the sequencing data of a study of radiotherapy plus CTLA-4 blockade in lung cancer. For the study at large: Around 20% of enrolled patients responded objectively, and 31% had disease control.

V was shortened by 0 bases and J by 6 bases, with 10 bases between the two germline ends. Germline V gene lookup returns CDR1 SGDLS and CDR2 YYNGEE. The CDR3 consists of 13 residues. To note about this clone: Its specificity is not known.

Sequencing was performed with immunoSEQ multiplex PCR; in TCRdb, only in-frame clones are kept and a portion is missing. The sample contains about 100,000 clones, 83% of which appear only once. Study-wide points: Expansion of tumor-derived TCR clones was observed in blood after radiotherapy plus ipilimumab. In blood, early T cell clone dynamics reportedly predicted response best, together with interferon-beta.

The material was peripheral blood, obtained from a patient treated with radiotherapy plus ipilimumab. This chain joins TRBV9 and TRBJ2-7; D remains unclear. This sequence originates from a human donor with non-small cell lung cancer who had stable disease on radiotherapy plus ipilimumab. This chain's CDR3 is CASSVDPSSEQYF. DNA for the CDR3: TGTGCCAGCAGCGTAGACCCGTCTAGCGAGCAGTACTTC.